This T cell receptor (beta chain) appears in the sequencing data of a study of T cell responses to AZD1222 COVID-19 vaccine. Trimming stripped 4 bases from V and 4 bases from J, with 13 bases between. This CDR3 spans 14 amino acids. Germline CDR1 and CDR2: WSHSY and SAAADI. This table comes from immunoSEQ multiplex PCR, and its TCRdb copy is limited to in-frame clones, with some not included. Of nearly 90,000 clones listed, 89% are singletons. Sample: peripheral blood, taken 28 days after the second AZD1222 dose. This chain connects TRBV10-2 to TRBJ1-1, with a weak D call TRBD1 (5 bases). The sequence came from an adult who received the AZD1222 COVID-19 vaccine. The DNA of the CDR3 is TGCGCCAGCAGTGCAGGCAGGGTAGTCACTGAAGCTTTCTTT. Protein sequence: CASSAGRVVTEAFF.